The present TCR beta chain was sequenced within a study of cytomegalovirus exposure and HLA in healthy donors. Study observations and caveats: For most TCR sequences rarity was the rule, although some public TCRs occurred in many donors. The study put 160 or so TCR beta chains on its list as cytomegalovirus-associated.

This clone was seen more than once but under ten times. Its target is unknown. Sequencing was performed with immunoSEQ multiplex PCR; in TCRdb, only in-frame clones are kept and a portion is missing. The table has about 56,000 clones, approximately 94% seen once. The sequenced material came from PBMCs. The TCR originated in a man aged 18 to 30 in good health and CMV-seronegative.

In DNA form, the CDR3 reads TGTGCCAGCAGTGAACTAGCGGGAGCTAAAGAGACCCAGTACTTC. Its translation: CASSELAGAKETQYF. The gene calls are TRBV6-4 and TRBJ2-5; 11 bases are a match to TRBD2. CDR3 length equals 15 residues. The germline V gene encodes CDR1 MRHNA and CDR2 SNTAGT. V was clipped by 3 bases and J by 3 bases; unmatched bases: 3.